The source of this TCR beta chain is a study of shared clonotypes between healthy human individuals (TCRdb year 2020). For the wider study: A couple of women and a few men aged 18 to 49 years were included in the cohort. For each donor, three plates each were used for CD4 naive and CD4 memory, two plates were used for CD8 naive, and one plate was used for CD8 memory. To estimate repertoire size and how much clonotype sharing occurs between individuals, the study deeply sequenced the blood TCR repertoires of roughly 5 healthy adults. To increase sequencing depth and limit assay-specific biases, TCR repertoire library preparation and sequencing were carried out by different laboratories using diverse techniques. Per donor, leukapheresis produced somewhere between about 0.94 and 9 billion PBMCs. Study-wide conclusions, independent of this receptor: Sampling was restricted to blood, and TCR repertoires in tissues likely differ from the TCR repertoires found in blood. Across several donors, roughly 5.4% of naive CD4, approximately 3.6% of naive CD8, under 2.5% of memory CD4, and roughly 0.4% of memory CD8 clonotypes were shared. Based on pairwise subsampling, the degree of clonotype sharing among donors was expected to be affected by sequencing depth. Rarefaction of sorted-subset datasets indicated incomplete sequencing despite the large sequencing depth. Larger estimated clonotype richness was generally found for naive subsets than for memory subsets. Because the study included a small number of donors, the genetic and exposure-history diversity represented was limited. Clonotypes shared by all four sorted-subset donors showed higher generation probabilities than non-shared clonotypes.

Using the deep immunoSEQ assay, multiplex PCR amplified TCR CDR3 regions from genomic DNA. For each cell subset, the extracted genomic DNA was distributed evenly across all wells of several immunoSEQ 96-well plates, and each plate served as one replicate. For sorted subsets, around 0.2 ug of genomic DNA, equivalent to roughly 33,000 T cell genomes, went into each replicate PCR. The purified libraries were quantified using a Qubit 3.0 fluorometer, sized with a Bioanalyzer 2100, and then quantified again using the KAPA Library Quantification kit. A separate single-read 150-cycle Illumina NextSeq 550 flow cell was used to sequence each immunoSEQ 96-well plate. Regarding the original processing steps: The immunoSEQ output contained only junctional sequences without quality scores, so filtering could not match that applied to full-length reads. To assign V/J genes and CDR3, sequences were annotated using PyIR, a Python wrapper for IgBLAST v1.9, with IMGT germline references. Reads were removed for weak V/J assignments (E-value above 1e-6), missing CDR3, stop codons, out-of-frame junctions, or ambiguous translated residues. V3J clonotypes were defined as sequences sharing an identical inferred V gene, J gene, and CDR3 amino acid sequence. Percentage overlap between repertoires was calculated by dividing the number of shared unique clonotypes by the size of the smaller repertoire. RTK rarefaction, the Chao1 estimator, and Recon v2.1 estimates of unobserved clonotypes were used to assess repertoire richness. Generation probabilities were computed with OLGA for all TCRbeta clonotypes obtained by the gDNA method from several donors. TCRdb carries this immuneACCESS record with in-frame sequences only. Its versions omit some clonotypes, under half of them owing to an unresolved V gene in the studies checked, with the rest unexplained. For V, J and clone size, that table is used; D and trimming come from the DNA. The sample data list over a million clones, and approximately 80% of these were observed just once. Approximately 0.5% of the sample rests with the top ten.

In the germline V gene, CDR1 corresponds to MNHNS and CDR2 to SASEGT. Relative to germline, V is 2 bases shorter and J is 0 bases shorter, with 13 bases between their ends. Reading from cysteine to phenylalanine, the CDR3 counts 16 amino acids. The retained sequence is limited to the CDR3, 48 bases, with the frame set at the first base. The donors were healthy, HIV-negative adults who had no recently reported acute infections or vaccinations. Every donor was a Caucasian adult residing in Nashville, Tennessee, USA. Magnetic negative selection was used to enrich CD4+ T cells, after which naive cells were positively selected on CD45RA and the negative fraction became the memory subset. Blood was obtained by leukapheresis, after which PBMCs were separated by Ficoll-Histopaque density gradient centrifugation and cryopreserved in liquid nitrogen vapor phase. Analytical flow cytometry was used to check the purity and quantity of each magnetically sorted T cell population. From each sorted fraction, genomic DNA was isolated and quantified by UV absorbance on a Nanodrop 2000c.

Worth noting for this clone: The target of this receptor is not known. No per-base quality is available; no much larger clone lies one base away.

Specimen: memory CD4+ T cells from PBMCs. The cell subset or site label here, explained by the study, means: CD45RA-negative fraction. This chain is built from TRBV6-1 and TRBJ2-5; no D gene can be assigned with confidence. This sequence originates from a man younger than 30 in good health. Some clones in this sample may be carry-over from other donors' samples. In nucleotide form, the sequence is TGTGCCAGCAGTGAACGGCTGACGGGTTACCAAGAGACCCAGTACTTC. This translates into CASSERLTGYQETQYF.